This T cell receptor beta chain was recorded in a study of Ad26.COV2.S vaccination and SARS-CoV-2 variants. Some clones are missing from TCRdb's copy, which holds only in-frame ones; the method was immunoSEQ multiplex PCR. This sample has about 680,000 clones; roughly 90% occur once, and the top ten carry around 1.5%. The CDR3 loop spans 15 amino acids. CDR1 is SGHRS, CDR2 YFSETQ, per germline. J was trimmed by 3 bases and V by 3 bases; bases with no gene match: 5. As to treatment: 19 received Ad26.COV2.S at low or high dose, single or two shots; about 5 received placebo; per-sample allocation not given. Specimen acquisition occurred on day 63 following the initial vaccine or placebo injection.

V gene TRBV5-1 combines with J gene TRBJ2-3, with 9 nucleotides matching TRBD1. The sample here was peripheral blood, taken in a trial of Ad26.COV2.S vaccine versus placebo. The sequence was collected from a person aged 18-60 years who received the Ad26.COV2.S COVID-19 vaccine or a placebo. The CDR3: CASSYRDRVTDTQYF. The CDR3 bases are TGCGCCAGCAGCTACCGGGACAGGGTTACAGATACGCAGTATTTT.